Sequencing of this T cell receptor (beta chain) was carried out in a study of blood T cell repertoires in COVID-19 (dated by TCRdb to 2018 to 2021). Broadly, across the study: Samples from collaborators originated in the United States, Italy and Spain and spanned both the acute and convalescent phases of COVID-19. The material from the prospective study consisted of cDNA or gDNA derived from T cells, B-cell-depleted T cells, or PBMCs. Deeply sampled blood TCRbeta repertoires from subjects exposed to, actively infected with, or recovered from COVID-19 were included in the dataset. The repertoires were released in a freely available public database intended as a resource for research on the immune response to SARS-CoV-2. The samples were drawn from two sources: the first 160 participants of the ongoing ImmuneRACE study, and 950 to 1,500 subjects contributed by 6 global collaborators. The sample metadata nearly always contained a de-identified subject ID, COVID-19 status, age in years and sex. Where HLA class I and class II types were available, the types were taken from metadata supplied by the sample provider, not from assay-based typing.

Collaborating institutions collected whole blood in K2EDTA tubes following their own protocols. For TCRbeta analysis, collaborators shipped samples as frozen whole blood, isolated PBMCs, or DNA extracted from either of those sample types. Trimming takes 0 bases from V and 2 bases from J, and the germline ends sit 18 bases apart. As encoded in the germline V gene, CDR1 is MGHRA while CDR2 is YSYEKL. Its CDR3 holds 18 amino acids, cysteine through phenylalanine. Of all the DNA, just the CDR3 is kept, 54 bases in frame from base 1. A word on this clone: Its antigen is unknown. No base qualities exist here, and no much larger clone lies one base off it.

Paper-wide results and their limitations: How much clinical and demographic metadata was included differed by source and by participant, and the metadata was provided uncurated.

TCRbeta CDR3 regions were amplified from genomic DNA by means of the immunoSEQ Assay, a bias-controlled multiplex PCR. Processing in the source paper ran as follows. Nucleated cell counts per sample were estimated from amplification of reference gene primers within the assay. Sequence reads were collapsed and filtered to measure the absolute abundance of every unique TCRbeta CDR3 rearrangement. For each sample, productive Simpson clonality was calculated by taking the square root of Simpson's diversity index across productive rearrangements. TCRdb stores this immuneACCESS table with in-frame sequences only. Part of the clones is absent; in the studies checked, under half of the shortfall reflects unresolved V genes, and no reason is known for the rest. V, J and clone size derive from that table, while D and trimming were established from the DNA sequence. The table for this sample lists 85,000 to 95,000 clones; approximately 89% of them were counted only once. The leading ten clones occupy approximately 5.2% of the sample.

This receptor was identified in a woman older than 75 with active COVID-19. The sample comprised peripheral blood. The chain joins TRBV4-1 to TRBJ2-3, with the D gene call left open. The CDR3 region: CASSQDPRVISNTDTQYF. The DNA reads TGCGCCAGCAGCCAAGATCCGCGCGTCATCTCAAACACAGATACGCAGTATTTT.